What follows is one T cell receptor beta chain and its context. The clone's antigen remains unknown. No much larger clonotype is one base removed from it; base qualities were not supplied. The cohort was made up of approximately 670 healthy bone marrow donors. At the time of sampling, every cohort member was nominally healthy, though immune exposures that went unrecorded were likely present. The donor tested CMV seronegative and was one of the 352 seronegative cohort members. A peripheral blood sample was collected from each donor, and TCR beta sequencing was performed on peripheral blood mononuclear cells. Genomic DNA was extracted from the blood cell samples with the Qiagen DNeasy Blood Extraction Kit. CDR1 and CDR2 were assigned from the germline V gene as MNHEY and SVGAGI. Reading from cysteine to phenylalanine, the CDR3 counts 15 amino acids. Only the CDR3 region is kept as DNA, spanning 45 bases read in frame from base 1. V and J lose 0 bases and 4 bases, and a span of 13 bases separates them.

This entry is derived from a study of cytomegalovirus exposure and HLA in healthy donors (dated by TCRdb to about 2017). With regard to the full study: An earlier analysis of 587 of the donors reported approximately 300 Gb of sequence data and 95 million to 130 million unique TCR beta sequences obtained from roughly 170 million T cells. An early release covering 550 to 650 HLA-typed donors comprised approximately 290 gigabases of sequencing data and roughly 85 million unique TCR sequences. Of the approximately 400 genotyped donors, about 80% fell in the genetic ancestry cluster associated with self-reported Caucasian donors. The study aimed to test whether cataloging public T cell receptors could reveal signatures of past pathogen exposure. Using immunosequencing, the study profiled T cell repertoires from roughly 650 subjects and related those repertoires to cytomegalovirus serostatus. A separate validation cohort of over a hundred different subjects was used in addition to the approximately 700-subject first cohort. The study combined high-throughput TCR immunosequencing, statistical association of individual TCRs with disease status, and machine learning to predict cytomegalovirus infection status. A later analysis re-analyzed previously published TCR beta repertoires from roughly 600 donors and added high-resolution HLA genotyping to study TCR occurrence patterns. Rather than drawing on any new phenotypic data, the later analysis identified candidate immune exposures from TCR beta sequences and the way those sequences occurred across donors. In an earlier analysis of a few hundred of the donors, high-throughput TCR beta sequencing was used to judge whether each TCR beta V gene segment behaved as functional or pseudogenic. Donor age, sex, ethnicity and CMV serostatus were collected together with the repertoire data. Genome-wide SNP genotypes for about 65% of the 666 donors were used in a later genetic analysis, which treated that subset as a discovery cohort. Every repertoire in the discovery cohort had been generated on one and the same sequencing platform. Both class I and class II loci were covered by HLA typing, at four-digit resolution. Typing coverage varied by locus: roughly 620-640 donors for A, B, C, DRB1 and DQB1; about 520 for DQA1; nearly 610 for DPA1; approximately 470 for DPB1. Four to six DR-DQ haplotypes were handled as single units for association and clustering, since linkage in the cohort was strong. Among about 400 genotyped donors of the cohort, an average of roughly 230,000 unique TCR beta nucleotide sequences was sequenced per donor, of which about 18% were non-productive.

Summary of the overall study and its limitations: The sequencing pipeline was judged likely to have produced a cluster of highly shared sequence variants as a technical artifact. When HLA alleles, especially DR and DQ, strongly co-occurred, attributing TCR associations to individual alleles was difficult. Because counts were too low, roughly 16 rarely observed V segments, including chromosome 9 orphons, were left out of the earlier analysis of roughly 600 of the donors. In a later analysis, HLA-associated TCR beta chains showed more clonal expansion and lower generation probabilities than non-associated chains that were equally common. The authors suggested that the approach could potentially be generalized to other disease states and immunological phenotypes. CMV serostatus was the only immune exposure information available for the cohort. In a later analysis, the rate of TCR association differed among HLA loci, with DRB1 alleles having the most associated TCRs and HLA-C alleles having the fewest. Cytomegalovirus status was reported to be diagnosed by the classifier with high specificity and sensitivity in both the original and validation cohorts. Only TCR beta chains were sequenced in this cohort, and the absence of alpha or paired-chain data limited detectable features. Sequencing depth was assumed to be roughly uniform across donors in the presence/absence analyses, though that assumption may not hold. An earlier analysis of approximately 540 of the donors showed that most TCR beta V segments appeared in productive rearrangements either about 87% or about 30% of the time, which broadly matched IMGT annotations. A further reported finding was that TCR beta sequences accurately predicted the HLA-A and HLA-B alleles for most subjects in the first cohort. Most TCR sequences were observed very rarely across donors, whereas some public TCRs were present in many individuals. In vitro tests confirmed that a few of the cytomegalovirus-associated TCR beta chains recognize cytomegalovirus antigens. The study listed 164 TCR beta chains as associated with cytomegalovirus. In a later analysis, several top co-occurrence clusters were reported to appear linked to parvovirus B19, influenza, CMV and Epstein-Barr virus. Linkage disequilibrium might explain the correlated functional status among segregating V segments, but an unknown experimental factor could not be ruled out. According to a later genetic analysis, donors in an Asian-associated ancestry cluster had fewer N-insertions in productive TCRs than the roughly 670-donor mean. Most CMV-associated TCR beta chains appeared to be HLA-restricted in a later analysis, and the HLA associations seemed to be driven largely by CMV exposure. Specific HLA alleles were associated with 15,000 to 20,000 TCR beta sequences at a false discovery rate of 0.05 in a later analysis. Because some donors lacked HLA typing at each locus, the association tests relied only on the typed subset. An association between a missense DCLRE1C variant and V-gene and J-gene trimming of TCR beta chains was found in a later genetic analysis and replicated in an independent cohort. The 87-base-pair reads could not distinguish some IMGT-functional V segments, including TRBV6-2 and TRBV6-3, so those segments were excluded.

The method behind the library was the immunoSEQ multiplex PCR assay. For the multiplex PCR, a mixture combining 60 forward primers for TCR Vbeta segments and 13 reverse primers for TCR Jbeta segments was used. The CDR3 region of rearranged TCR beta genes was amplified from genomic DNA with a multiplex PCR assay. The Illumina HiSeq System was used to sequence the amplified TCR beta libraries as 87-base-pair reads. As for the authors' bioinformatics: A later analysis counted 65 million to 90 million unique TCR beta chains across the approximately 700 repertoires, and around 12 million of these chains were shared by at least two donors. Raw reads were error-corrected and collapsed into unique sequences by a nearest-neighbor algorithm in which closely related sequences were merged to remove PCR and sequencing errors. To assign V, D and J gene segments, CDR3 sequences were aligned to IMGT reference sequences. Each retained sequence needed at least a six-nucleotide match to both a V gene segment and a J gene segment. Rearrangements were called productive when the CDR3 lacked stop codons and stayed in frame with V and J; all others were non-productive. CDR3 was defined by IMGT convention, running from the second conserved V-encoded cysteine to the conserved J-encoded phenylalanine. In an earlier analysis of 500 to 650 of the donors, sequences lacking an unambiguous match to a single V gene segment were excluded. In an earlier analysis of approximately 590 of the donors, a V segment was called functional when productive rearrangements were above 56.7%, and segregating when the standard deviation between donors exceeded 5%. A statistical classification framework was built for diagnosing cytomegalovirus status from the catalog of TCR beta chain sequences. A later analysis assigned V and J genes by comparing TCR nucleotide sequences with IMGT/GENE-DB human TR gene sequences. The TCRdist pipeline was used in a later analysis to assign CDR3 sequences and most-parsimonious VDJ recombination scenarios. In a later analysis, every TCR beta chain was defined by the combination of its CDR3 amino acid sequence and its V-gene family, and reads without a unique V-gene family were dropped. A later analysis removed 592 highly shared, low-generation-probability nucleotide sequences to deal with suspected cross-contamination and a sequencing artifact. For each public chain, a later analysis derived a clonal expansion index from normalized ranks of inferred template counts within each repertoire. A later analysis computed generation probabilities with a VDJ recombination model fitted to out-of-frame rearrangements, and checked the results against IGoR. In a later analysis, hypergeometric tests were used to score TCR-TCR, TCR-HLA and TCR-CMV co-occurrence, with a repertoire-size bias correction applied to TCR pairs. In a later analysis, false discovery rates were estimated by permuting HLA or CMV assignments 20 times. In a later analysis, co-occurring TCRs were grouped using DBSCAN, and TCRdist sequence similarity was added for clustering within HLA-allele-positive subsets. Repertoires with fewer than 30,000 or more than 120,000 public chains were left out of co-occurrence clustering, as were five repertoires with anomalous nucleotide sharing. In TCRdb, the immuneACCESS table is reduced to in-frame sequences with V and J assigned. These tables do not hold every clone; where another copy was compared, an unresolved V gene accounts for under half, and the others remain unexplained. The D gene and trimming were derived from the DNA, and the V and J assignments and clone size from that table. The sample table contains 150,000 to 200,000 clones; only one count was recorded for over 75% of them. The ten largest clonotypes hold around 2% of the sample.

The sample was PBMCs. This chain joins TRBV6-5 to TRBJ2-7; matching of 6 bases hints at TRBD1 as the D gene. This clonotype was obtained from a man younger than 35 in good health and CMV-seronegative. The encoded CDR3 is CASSYSTGSEYEQYF. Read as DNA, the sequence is TGTGCCAGCAGTTACTCAACAGGGTCGGAGTACGAGCAGTACTTC.